This is a list of T cell receptor beta chains from one sample in a study of molecular identifiers for immune sequencing clone quantification. From the PCR reads, TCRdb called clonotypes with MiXCR, one entry per CDR3 protein. The sample lists approximately 680,000 distinct CDR3 sequences, roughly 27% occurring once. Sequenced material: naive CD8+ T cells from blood, with Jurkat cell RNA spiked in. The receptor source for this set is a human donor in good health. Some libraries in this study had Jurkat cell RNA spiked in. Both conserved end residues are part of each CDR3. A D gene is named only where the DNA matches it firmly. Size is stated for part of the rows, as once, few or many counts, or as a class when the clone is expanded.

D: NA; J: TRBJ2-1; V: TRBV25-1; size: few; DNA: TGTGCCAGCAGTGAAACTCAGACAGATTCCTACAATGAGCAGTTCTTC; CDR3: CASSETQTDSYNEQFF
D: NA; J: TRBJ2-7; V: TRBV7-2; size: NA; DNA: TGTGCCAGCAGCCCCTCGACAGAATACGGAGAGCAGTACTTC; CDR3: CASSPSTEYGEQYF
D: TRBD1; J: TRBJ1-1; V: TRBV6-5; size: many; DNA: TGTGCCAGCAGTTACCGGGCACAGGGGGCGTCTGAAGCTTTCTTT; CDR3: CASSYRAQGASEAFF
D: NA; J: TRBJ2-7; V: TRBV4-2; size: many; DNA: TGTGCCAGCAGCCAAGAGGCGCTCGGGGCTTACGAGCAGTACTTC; CDR3: CASSQEALGAYEQYF
D: NA; J: TRBJ2-1; V: TRBV25-1; size: few; DNA: TGTGCCAGCAGTGGAGACGGCACTAGGCATGAGCAGTTCTTC; CDR3: CASSGDGTRHEQFF
D: NA; J: TRBJ2-5; V: TRBV7-9; size: few; DNA: TGTGCCAGCAGCTGGGAAATTACGGAGACCCAGTACTTC; CDR3: CASSWEITETQYF
D: TRBD2; J: TRBJ2-5; V: TRBV3-1; size: NA; DNA: TGTGCCAGCAGCCACCGCCTCGCAATAGCGGGATATCAAGAGACCCAGTACTTC; CDR3: CASSHRLAIAGYQETQYF
D: NA; J: TRBJ1-1; V: TRBV9; size: many; DNA: TGTGCCAGCAGCGTAGACAGAGATACTATGAACACTGAAGCTTTCTTT; CDR3: CASSVDRDTMNTEAFF
D: TRBD1; J: TRBJ1-5; V: TRBV7-9; size: NA; DNA: TGTGCCAGCAGCTTAGTACGGGTGACAGGGACAAATCAGCCCCAGCATTTT; CDR3: CASSLVRVTGTNQPQHF
D: NA; J: TRBJ1-2; V: TRBV4-3; size: NA; DNA: TGCGCCAGCAGCCAAGATCGCCCCCGGCTCTTCGTGAACTATGGCTACACCTTC; CDR3: CASSQDRPRLFVNYGYTF
D: NA; J: TRBJ1-2; V: TRBV27; size: few; DNA: TGTGCCAGCAGTTTTGGGCCATATACTAACTATGGCTACACCTTC; CDR3: CASSFGPYTNYGYTF
D: NA; J: TRBJ1-2; V: TRBV6-1; size: NA; DNA: TGTGCCAGCAGTGAACTTCAGGGGAACTATGGCTACACCTTC; CDR3: CASSELQGNYGYTF
D: NA; J: TRBJ1-1; V: TRBV5-6; size: NA; DNA: TGTGCCAGCAGCTTATGGCGGCCCACTGAAGCTCTCTTT; CDR3: CASSLWRPTEALF
D: NA; J: TRBJ1-1; V: TRBV6-2/TRBV6-3; size: many; DNA: TGTGCCAGCTCCTACATGAACACTGAAGCTTTCTTT; CDR3: CASSYMNTEAFF
D: NA; J: TRBJ2-5; V: TRBV19; size: many; DNA: TGTGCCAGTAGTATCCGGGACGGGAAAGAGACCCAGTACTTC; CDR3: CASSIRDGKETQYF
D: TRBD1; J: TRBJ1-1; V: TRBV23-1; size: NA; DNA: TGCGCCAGCAGTCAACCCTCGGGGACAGGACGAAACACTGAAGCTTTCTTT; CDR3: CASSQPSGTGRNTEAFF
D: NA; J: TRBJ2-7; V: TRBV27; size: few; DNA: TGTGCCAGCAGTTTAAAAGGGGGTGGAACCTACGAGCAGTACTTC; CDR3: CASSLKGGGTYEQYF
D: NA; J: TRBJ1-1; V: TRBV5-4; size: NA; DNA: TGTGCCAGCAGCTTGGGTTGGGGGGTTGACACTGAAGCTTTCTTT; CDR3: CASSLGWGVDTEAFF
D: TRBD1; J: TRBJ1-4; V: TRBV5-1; size: many; DNA: TGCGCCAGCAGCTTGGCAAATACAGGGGGCGACGAAAAACTGTTTTTT; CDR3: CASSLANTGGDEKLFF
D: NA; J: TRBJ2-3; V: TRBV19; size: NA; DNA: TGTGCCAGTAGTATTACCGGGGGAGATACGCAGTATTTT; CDR3: CASSITGGDTQYF
D: NA; J: TRBJ1-4; V: TRBV7-8; size: many; DNA: TGTGCCAGCAGCCCGAGCAGCCGACAGGCAACTAATGAAAAACTGTTTTTT; CDR3: CASSPSSRQATNEKLFF
D: TRBD2; J: TRBJ2-3; V: TRBV28; size: many; DNA: TGTGCCAGCAGTTTAACTAGCGGGAGCTCTACAGATACGCAGTATTTT; CDR3: CASSLTSGSSTDTQYF
D: TRBD1; J: TRBJ1-6; V: TRBV5-1; size: many; DNA: TGCGCCAGCAGCTTAGCCGGGACAGGGGGTAATTCACCCCTCCACTTT; CDR3: CASSLAGTGGNSPLHF
D: TRBD2; J: TRBJ2-2; V: TRBV5-1; size: NA; DNA: TGCGCCAGCAGCCAACCAGGTGGACTAGCCGGGGAGCTGTTTTTT; CDR3: CASSQPGGLAGELFF
D: TRBD2; J: TRBJ2-2; V: TRBV28; size: many; DNA: TGTGCCAGCAGTTTAAGGCGCCGCTCTAGCGGGAGGGGCCACCGGAACACCGGGGAGCTGTTTTTT; CDR3: CASSLRRRSSGRGHRNTGELFF
D: TRBD2; J: TRBJ2-4; V: TRBV7-2; size: many; DNA: TGTGCCAGCAGCTTGGTTGGCGGGGGATTCAAAAACATTCAGTACTTC; CDR3: CASSLVGGGFKNIQYF
D: NA; J: TRBJ2-3; V: TRBV9; size: few; DNA: TGTGCCAGCAGCGTAGACCCCATTCAGTTTTCGACAGATACGCAGTATTTT; CDR3: CASSVDPIQFSTDTQYF
D: NA; J: TRBJ2-5; V: TRBV2; size: many; DNA: TGTGCCAGCGGGCAGTGGGCTAGCTTTAGAGAGACCCAGTACTTC; CDR3: CASGQWASFRETQYF
D: NA; J: TRBJ2-5; V: TRBV29-1; size: few; DNA: TGCAGCGTTGTTCTAGGGGGCGGGGGGGAGACCCAGTACTTC; CDR3: CSVVLGGGGETQYF
D: NA; J: TRBJ2-1; V: TRBV7-9; size: NA; DNA: TGTGCCAGCCAAGGCTACAATGAGCAGTTCTTC; CDR3: CASQGYNEQFF
D: NA; J: TRBJ1-1; V: TRBV9; size: few; DNA: TGTGCCAGCAGCGCGGCGGGGACCCTTGAAGCTTTCTTT; CDR3: CASSAAGTLEAFF
D: NA; J: TRBJ1-1; V: TRBV19; size: many; DNA: TGTGCCAGTAGTATCTCACCGGACACTGAAGCTTTCTTT; CDR3: CASSISPDTEAFF
D: NA; J: TRBJ2-7; V: TRBV27; size: many; DNA: TGTGCCAGCAGTTTGGAGGGGTCGGAGTACTACGAGCAGTACTTC; CDR3: CASSLEGSEYYEQYF
D: NA; J: TRBJ1-6; V: TRBV20-1; size: NA; DNA: TGCAGTGCTAGAGAGGGGCCACTTTCTCTGCGATCACCCCTCCACTTT; CDR3: CSAREGPLSLRSPLHF
D: NA; J: TRBJ1-1; V: TRBV7-9; size: many; DNA: TGTGCCAGCAGCCCCGGCGGAGACACTGAAGCTTTCTTT; CDR3: CASSPGGDTEAFF
D: TRBD1; J: TRBJ2-7; V: TRBV5-6; size: NA; DNA: TGTGCCAGCAGCTTGGCCAGAGACAGGGCTATAACTTCGTCCTACGAGCAGTACTTC; CDR3: CASSLARDRAITSSYEQYF
D: NA; J: TRBJ1-1; V: TRBV7-2; size: many; DNA: TGTGCCGAAACGGAACTTAACACTGAAGCTTTCTTT; CDR3: CAETELNTEAFF
D: NA; J: TRBJ2-7; V: TRBV11-2; size: many; DNA: TGTGCCAGCAGCCCGGGGACACTAAGCTCCTACGAGCAGTACTTC; CDR3: CASSPGTLSSYEQYF
D: NA; J: TRBJ1-4; V: TRBV7-6; size: few; DNA: TGTGCCAGCAGCAATCACCCAAGCACAACTAATGAAAAACTGTTTTTT; CDR3: CASSNHPSTTNEKLFF
D: NA; J: TRBJ1-5; V: TRBV4-1; size: many; DNA: TGCGCCAGCAGCCATATATCGGGTAGCAATCAGCCCCAGCATTTT; CDR3: CASSHISGSNQPQHF
D: NA; J: TRBJ2-3; V: TRBV7-9; size: many; DNA: TGTGCCAGCAGCTTAATTCGATCAGGGTCCCACTTAAGCACAGATACGCAGTATTTT; CDR3: CASSLIRSGSHLSTDTQYF
D: TRBD2; J: TRBJ2-3; V: TRBV20-1; size: many; DNA: TGCAGTGCTAGAGATCTAGCGGGAGGGCCTGGTGGGTTGGCAGATACGCAGTATTTT; CDR3: CSARDLAGGPGGLADTQYF
D: NA; J: TRBJ2-3; V: TRBV29-1; size: many; DNA: TGCAGCGTTGAGATCGCAGGCACAGATACGCAGTATTTT; CDR3: CSVEIAGTDTQYF
D: NA; J: TRBJ1-3; V: TRBV13; size: many; DNA: TGTGCCAGCAGCTTGGGACAAGGAAACACCATATATTTT; CDR3: CASSLGQGNTIYF
D: NA; J: TRBJ2-2; V: TRBV4-3; size: few; DNA: TGCGCCAGCAGCCAAGATAGCACAGGCTTGGGCACCGGGGAGCTGTTTTTT; CDR3: CASSQDSTGLGTGELFF
D: NA; J: TRBJ2-1; V: TRBV7-9; size: NA; DNA: TGTGCCAGCAGCTCCATCGGGAGAACCCGTTCCTACAATGAGCAGTTCTTC; CDR3: CASSSIGRTRSYNEQFF
D: NA; J: TRBJ2-5; V: TRBV7-2; size: NA; DNA: TGTGCCAGCAGCCCGGCACCACAAGAGACCCAGTACTTC; CDR3: CASSPAPQETQYF
D: NA; J: TRBJ2-3; V: TRBV13; size: NA; DNA: TGTGCCAGCAGCCCGCTTGGCGCGCAGTATTTT; CDR3: CASSPLGAQYF
D: TRBD2; J: TRBJ2-1; V: TRBV27; size: many; DNA: TGTGCCAGCAGCCAAGGACTAGCATGGAGTGAGCAGTTCTTC; CDR3: CASSQGLAWSEQFF
D: TRBD2; J: TRBJ2-5; V: TRBV6-6; size: few; DNA: TGTGCCAGCAGTTACCCCGGTGGCGGGGAGGGACAAGAGACCCAGTACTTC; CDR3: CASSYPGGGEGQETQYF